This T cell receptor (beta chain) was recovered during a study of T cells in Graves' hyperthyroidism and ophthalmopathy. The study, taken as a whole, reports: Most thyroid clonotypes with frequency above 0.001 were detected in blood. A model using 13 V-J features told ophthalmopathy apart from stable hyperthyroidism.

Worth noting for this clonotype: Its antigen is not identified.

Researchers amplified the TCR beta CDR3 regions from RNA transcripts. In the first-round RT-PCR of the TCR CDR3, the HTBI primer set was used. In TCRdb, the multiplex PCR reads were re-called with MiXCR into one record per CDR3 protein. The sample shows hundreds of thousands of distinct CDR3 sequences, roughly 13% of them seen only once. For Graves' hyperthyroidism to be stable, ophthalmopathy could not progress within 18 months. Per the germline V gene, CDR1 is MNHNS and CDR2 is SASEGT. Trimming shortened V by 8 bases and J by 6 bases, and 19 bases separated the two germline ends. The CDR3 runs 15 residues.

This TCR came from a woman in her late teens or twenties with Graves' hyperthyroidism. The specimen was blood. The V call is TRBV6-1, the J call TRBJ2-2; D is perhaps TRBD2 (7 bases). The CDR3 DNA follows: TGTGCCAGCGTCATCGGGGGGCGAGGGCCCGGGGAGCTGTTTTTT. This codes for CASVIGGRGPGELFF.